A single count supports the clone carrying this T cell receptor beta chain. CDR3 length equals 15 residues. Trimming took 6 bases from V and 0 from J; bases not matched to a gene: 5. Germline-derived CDR1 and CDR2 are MDHEN and SYDVKM. TCRdb's copy holds only in-frame clones and misses some; the assay was immunoSEQ multiplex PCR. This sample has about 150,000 clones, with less than 90% found just once. The sample originates from a study of blood T cell repertoires in COVID-19. Participant-reported clinical history was the basis for cohort assignment. Sequencing input: PBMCs or T cells enriched from blood (not recorded which). The sequence was obtained from a woman aged 45-60 years who had recovered from COVID-19. The rearrangement links TRBV28 to TRBJ1-2; TRBD1 aligns across 9 bases. CDR3 amino acids: CASSSGTGSNYGYTF. The DNA of the CDR3 is TGTGCCAGCAGCTCCGGGACAGGGTCTAACTATGGCTACACCTTC.